The clone carrying this T cell receptor (beta chain) was counted many times. TCRdb re-derived calls from the 5' RACE reads in MiXCR, one entry per CDR3 protein. The table includes roughly 400,000 distinct CDR3 sequences, less than 25% detected once. The data originate from a study of T-cell memory formation after mild COVID-19. The sequence was obtained from an adult woman who had mild COVID-19 (a few samples of this study predate the infection). Cell type and time point are not known. The specimen sequenced was PBMCs or a T cell subset sorted from them (not recorded which).

For the CDR3, the DNA is TGTGCCAGCAGCCTCCCCCCCACTAGCGGGAGGGCCGGGGTTGAAGATACGCAGTATTTT. Translation gives CASSLPPTSGRAGVEDTQYF. The V call is TRBV7-2, the J call TRBJ2-3; 13 bases fit TRBD2. This CDR3 has 20 amino acids. Unmatched junction bases numbered 19, after V lost 5 bases and J lost 5 bases. The germline CDR1 and CDR2 sequences are SGHTA and FQGNSA. The full variable domain, rest sourced from reference TRBV7-2 and TRBJ2-3, is GAGVSQSPSNKVTEKGKDVELRCDPISGHTALYWYRQSLGQGLEFLIYFQGNSAPDKSGLPSDRFSAERTGGSVSTLTIQRTQQEDSAVYLCASSLPPTSGRAGVEDTQYFGPGTRLTVL.